The present T cell receptor (beta chain) was sequenced within a study of T cell responses to AZD1222 COVID-19 vaccine. Details on this clone: The antigen is not known.

The CDR3 totals 12 residues. Germline lookup yields CDR1 MNHEY and CDR2 SVGAGI. V lost 8 bases to trimming and J lost 4 bases, with 11 bases between them. Findings of the study overall: Spike-specific TCR breadth and depth both grew after two AZD1222 doses. The study found vaccine-associated CD4 TCRs spanning spike, dominant at 160-218 and 743-854.

Sequencing used immunoSEQ multiplex PCR; TCRdb keeps in-frame clones, though not all of them. The sample contains 55,000 to 90,000 clones, about 83% of which appear only once. This TCR came from an adult in good health. The chain uses TRBV6-5 and TRBJ2-5; D is uncertain. The specimen comprised peripheral blood, sampled on day 0 of AZD1222 vaccination. CDR3 bases: TGTGCCAGCTCCCTTCCCAGAGAGACCCAGTACTTC. It specifies CASSLPRETQYF.